The source of this T cell receptor (beta chain) is a study of blood T cell repertoires in COVID-19. Libraries were prepared by immunoSEQ multiplex PCR; TCRdb keeps only in-frame clonotypes and omits some of them. The data hold fewer than 400,000 clones, with roughly 90% observed a single time. V was shortened by 6 bases and J by 3 bases, with 15 bases between the two germline ends. The germline gives CDR1 SNHLY, CDR2 FYNNEI. There are 15 residues in the CDR3. Sequenced input: peripheral blood. The receptor's source is a woman in her thirties with COVID-19, enrolled during active disease. The rearrangement uses TRBV2 and TRBJ1-3; D is unresolved. This chain's CDR3 is CASSPRLGSGNTIYF. CDR3 nucleotides: TGTGCCAGCAGCCCCAGACTTGGCAGTGGAAACACCATATATTTT.